Each of the 29 T cell receptor beta chains below was sequenced from the same sample in a study of shared clonotypes between healthy human individuals. TCRdb's table, derived via immunoSEQ multiplex PCR, lists solely in-frame clones and lacks some. The table has fewer than 2.5 million clones, 93% seen once. The material sequenced was naive CD4+ T cells from PBMCs. Subset noted: CD45RA+ positively selected. The receptors come from a man younger than 35 in good health. Some clones in this sample may be carry-over from other donors' samples.

The chain joins TRBV7-2 to TRBJ2-1, with TRBD2 matching over 8 bases. Losses at the gene ends were 5 bases for V and 7 bases for J; bases not matched to a gene: 10. CDR3 length: 15 residues. Germline CDR1 SGHTA, CDR2 FQGNSA. The CDR3 region is CASSAGLGRWNEQFF. The CDR3 DNA is TGTGCCAGCAGCGCGGGACTAGGTAGGTGGAATGAGCAGTTCTTC. The full variable domain, completed using reference TRBV7-2 and TRBJ2-1, is GAGVSQSPSNKVTEKGKDVELRCDPISGHTALYWYRQSLGQGLEFLIYFQGNSAPDKSGLPSDRFSAERTGGSVSTLTIQRTQQEDSAVYLCASSAGLGRWNEQFFGPGTRLTVL.

This chain links TRBV5-4 with TRBJ2-3; D is undetermined. The length of the CDR3 is 15 residues. Looked up from germline, CDR1 is SGHNT and CDR2 is YYREEE (reference sequence). V lost 0 bases to trimming and J lost 1 base, with 9 bases between them. The CDR3 region is CASSLGRVRTDTQYF. The CDR3 nucleotides are TGTGCCAGCAGCTTGGGGAGAGTCCGCACAGATACGCAGTATTTT.

This chain uses TRBV6-6 with TRBJ2-3; 8 nucleotides match TRBD2. The J segment lost 4 bases and the V segment lost 5 bases, leaving 11 bases of the junction unmatched. Germline V gene data show CDR1 as MNHNY and CDR2 as SVGAGI (reference sequence). The CDR3 has 16 residues. The CDR3 DNA is TGTGCCAGCAGTCCGACAAGCGGGAGAGACGCAGATACGCAGTATTTT. Protein product: CASSPTSGRDADTQYF.

The chain employs TRBV7-3 and TRBJ2-5; no clear D gene. Germline CDR1 SGHTA, CDR2 FQGTGA. The CDR3 is made up of 15 amino acids. Trimming cost V 2 bases and J 5 bases, with 15 bases left between them. The CDR3 region is CASSLGGKGTETQYF. CDR3 bases: TGTGCCAGCAGCTTAGGCGGAAAGGGTACCGAGACCCAGTACTTC.

V gene TRBV5-1 combines with J gene TRBJ2-7; D perhaps matches TRBD2 (5 bases). CDR3 length: 14 residues. Germline CDR1 and CDR2: SGHRS and YFSETQ. Trimming pared 3 bases from V and 3 bases from J, leaving 13 bases between. The CDR3 DNA is TGCGCCAGCAGCTATCAACCGGGATTCTACGAGCAGTACTTC. It is translated as CASSYQPGFYEQYF.

The J gene is TRBJ1-2, the V gene TRBV6-1; no reliable D call. Per germline, CDR1 MNHNS and CDR2 SASEGT. V lost 1 base and J 3 bases, leaving 6 bases between the germline ends. The length of the CDR3 is 13 residues. CDR3 in amino acids: CASSEDIHYGYTF. The DNA of the CDR3 is TGTGCCAGCAGTGAAGACATCCACTATGGCTACACCTTC.

This sequence joins TRBV11-2 and TRBJ2-3; D call uncertain. This CDR3 spans 14 amino acids. CDR1 and CDR2 from the germline V gene are SGHAT and FQNNGV. V was shortened by 0 bases and J by 8 bases, with 12 bases between the two germline ends. The CDR3 is CASSLEPMPSTQYF. The CDR3 bases are TGTGCCAGCAGCTTAGAACCCATGCCCAGTACGCAGTATTTT.

V usage is TRBV7-2 and J usage is TRBJ1-2; D not certain. CDR1 and CDR2 from the germline V gene are SGHTA and FQGNSA. The germline V and J ends were trimmed by 1 base and 8 bases, with 8 bases remaining between them. The CDR3 spans 12 residues. The CDR3 coding sequence is TGTGCCAGCAGCTTAGGGTCTGAAGGCTACACCTTC. It specifies CASSLGSEGYTF.

V is TRBV7-9 and J is TRBJ2-1, with D tentatively TRBD1 (7 bases). The V and J ends lost 1 base and 6 bases respectively, with 13 bases between them. The germline CDR1 and CDR2 sequences are SEHNR and FQNEAQ (reference sequence). This CDR3 is 15 amino acids long. CDR3 protein: CASSLVAGGGNEQFF. Written as DNA, the CDR3 is TGTGCCAGCAGCTTAGTGGCAGGGGGAGGCAATGAGCAGTTCTTC.

This chain joins TRBV28 and TRBJ1-2, with 7 bases matching TRBD1. V gave up 8 bases and J gave up 4 bases; unmatched junction bases: 16. Germline assignment: CDR1 MDHEN and CDR2 SYDVKM. The CDR3 sequence is 16 residues long. The CDR3 sequence: CASSPPRQGIFYGYTF. DNA for the CDR3: TGTGCCAGCTCCCCGCCGCGACAGGGTATCTTCTATGGCTACACCTTC.

The V gene is TRBV5-1, the J gene TRBJ2-3; 7 nucleotides line up with TRBD2. The CDR3 is 17 residues long. The germline gives CDR1 SGHRS, CDR2 YFSETQ. Unmatched junction bases numbered 9, after V lost 2 bases and J lost 0 bases. In DNA form, the CDR3 reads TGCGCCAGCAGCTTACTAGTGGGAGGGCCGAGCACAGATACGCAGTATTTT. Its protein product is CASSLLVGGPSTDTQYF.

The chain links TRBV11-2 to TRBJ2-7; 8 bases line up with TRBD1. J was trimmed by 3 bases and V by 5 bases; bases with no gene match: 6. Per the germline V gene, CDR1 is SGHAT and CDR2 is FQNNGV. The CDR3 consists of 14 residues. CDR3 region: CASSPGQGNYEQYF. The CDR3 DNA reads as TGTGCCAGCAGCCCCGGACAGGGAAACTACGAGCAGTACTTC.

To note about this clone: The same CDR3 can be traced to other DNA sequences in this sample. This rearrangement joins TRBV6-5 to TRBJ1-3; 7 nucleotides agree with TRBD1. The trim removed 0 bases at V and 2 bases at J, leaving 1 base unmatched. The CDR3 consists of 15 residues. Germline V gene lookup returns CDR1 MNHEY and CDR2 SVGAGI. The CDR3 region has the DNA TGTGCCAGCAGTTACTCAGGGGGCCCTGGAAACACCATATATTTT. Translated: CASSYSGGPGNTIYF.

The CDR3 DNA reads TGCGCCAGCAGCTTGGCCTCGACTAGCGGTTTTGGCGGGGAGACCCAGTACTTC. It specifies CASSLASTSGFGGETQYF. V usage is TRBV5-1 and J usage is TRBJ2-5; 9 bases match TRBD2. The CDR3 loop spans 18 amino acids. After removal of 0 bases from V and 5 bases from J, the junction contained 14 bases not matched to a gene. Germline assignment: CDR1 SGHRS and CDR2 YFSETQ.

V usage is TRBV5-1 and J usage is TRBJ2-4; 10 bases map to TRBD1. The germline gives CDR1 SGHRS, CDR2 YFSETQ. The CDR3 is 13 amino acids. Trimming took 4 bases from V and 9 from J; bases not matched to a gene: 4. The CDR3 bases are TGCGCCAGCAGCCACGGACAGGGGGGCATTCAGTACTTC. Translated, it gives CASSHGQGGIQYF.

The V and J genes are TRBV11-2 and TRBJ2-7; 9 bases agree with TRBD2. CDR1 and CDR2 from the germline V gene are SGHAT and FQNNGV. V lost 6 bases, J lost 4 bases, and 10 bases stayed unmatched. The CDR3 is 15 amino acids. The CDR3 protein is CASSRGGLALYEQYF. DNA of the CDR3: TGTGCCAGCAGTCGTGGGGGACTAGCCTTGTACGAGCAGTACTTC. The full variable domain, completed using reference TRBV11-2 and TRBJ2-7, is EAGVAQSPRYKIIEKRQSVAFWCNPISGHATLYWYQQILGQGPKLLIQFQNNGVVDDSQLPKDRFSAERLKGVDSTLKIQPAKLEDSAVYLCASSRGGLALYEQYFGPGTRLTVT.

This chain uses TRBV28 with TRBJ1-5; D is uncertain. Trimming took 6 bases from V and 6 from J, leaving 9 bases between them. The CDR3 has 12 residues. CDR1 is MDHEN and CDR2 is SYDVKM in the germline V gene. CDR3 loop: CASSRGSQPQHF. CDR3 DNA: TGTGCCAGCAGCCGAGGGAGTCAGCCCCAGCATTTT. The entire variable domain, with the rest obtained from reference TRBV28 and TRBJ1-5, is as follows: DVKVTQSSRYLVKRTGEKVFLECVQDMDHENMFWYRQDPGLGLRLIYFSYDVKMKEKGDIPEGYSVSREKKERFSLILESASTNQTSMYLCASSRGSQPQHFGDGTRLSIL.

The chain employs TRBV5-1 and TRBJ2-7; TRBD1 might be the D (7 bases). The CDR3 sequence is 15 residues long. V was shortened by 3 bases and J by 0 bases, with 13 bases between the two germline ends. The germline V gene has CDR1 SGHRS and CDR2 YFSETQ. The CDR3 DNA is TGCGCCAGCAGCTCAGGGGGGCCTAGCTCCTACGAGCAGTACTTC. Its translation: CASSSGGPSSYEQYF.

This clone was seen a few times. The chain joins TRBV25-1 to TRBJ1-5; no definite D call. In germline, CDR1 is MGHDK, CDR2 SYGVNS. V shed 2 bases and J shed 10 bases, with 9 bases lying between them. This CDR3 is built from 12 residues. The CDR3 DNA reads TGTGCCAGCAGTGAAATGCGAGGTCCCCAGCATTTT. This codes for CASSEMRGPQHF.

V is TRBV28 and J is TRBJ1-5, with 7 bases identical to TRBD1. From germline, CDR1 is MDHEN and CDR2 SYDVKM. The CDR3 sequence is 15 residues long. Trimming cost V 5 bases and J 7 bases; bases outside gene matches: 11. This CDR3 is CASSPPPGGRQPQHF. In DNA, the CDR3 is TGTGCCAGCAGTCCCCCCCCAGGGGGGCGGCAGCCCCAGCATTTT.

The CDR3 here is CASSLGGIQPGELFF. In DNA form, the CDR3 reads TGTGCCAGCAGTTTAGGTGGGATCCAGCCCGGGGAGCTGTTTTTT. J is TRBJ2-2 and V is TRBV27; D is unclear. V was shortened by 2 bases and J by 6 bases, with 13 bases between the two germline ends. The CDR3 runs 15 residues. The germline CDR1 and CDR2 sequences are MNHEY and SMNVEV (reference sequence).

Worth noting for this clone: This sample includes further DNA sequences coding for the same CDR3. The chain carries TRBV7-2 and TRBJ1-1, with 8 bases lining up with TRBD1. CDR3 length: 14 amino acids. Germline trimming cut 5 bases from V and 2 bases from J; bases unmatched to any gene: 4. CDR1 and CDR2 (germline): SGHTA, FQGNSA. CDR3 sequence: CASSRQGTNTEAFF. DNA for the CDR3: TGTGCCAGCAGCCGACAGGGGACTAACACTGAAGCTTTCTTT.

The chain joins TRBV9 to TRBJ1-1; 9 bases align to TRBD1. The CDR3 length is 14 residues. Germline CDR1 is SGDLS and CDR2 is YYNGEE. V lost 3 bases, J lost 5 bases, and 5 bases stayed unmatched. For the CDR3, the DNA is TGTGCCAGCAGCGACATACAGGGGGCTACTGAAGCTTTCTTT. Protein: CASSDIQGATEAFF.

A remark on this clone: Other nucleotide sequences from this sample produce the same CDR3. The gene calls are TRBV18 and TRBJ2-5; D is undetermined. V was shortened by 1 base and J by 2 bases, with 2 bases between the two germline ends. From germline, CDR1 is KGHSH and CDR2 LQKENI. CDR3 length: 12 amino acids. CDR3 nucleotide sequence: TGTGCCAGCTCACCACTACAAGAGACCCAGTACTTC. The encoded protein is CASSPLQETQYF.

The V gene is TRBV11-2, the J gene TRBJ2-3; D uncertain. V shed 4 bases and J shed 0 bases, with 11 bases lying between them. CDR1 and CDR2 (germline): SGHAT, FQNNGV. CDR3 length: 15 residues. The CDR3 region is CASSYMVVSTDTQYF. The CDR3 DNA follows: TGTGCCAGCAGCTACATGGTGGTTAGCACAGATACGCAGTATTTT.

J is TRBJ1-3 and V is TRBV25-1; D gene uncertain. V was trimmed by 4 bases and J by 0 bases, leaving 7 bases between them. The CDR3 loop spans 14 amino acids. Looked up from germline, CDR1 is MGHDK and CDR2 is SYGVNS. The CDR3 DNA sequence: TGTGCCAGCAGTGGCAGAAACTCTGGAAACACCATATATTTT. It yields the protein CASSGRNSGNTIYF.

The chain combines TRBV10-3 with TRBJ2-1; TRBD2 might be the D (6 bases). Germline lookup yields CDR1 ENHRY and CDR2 SYGVKD. The CDR3 runs to 15 residues. Trimming removed 7 bases from V and 0 bases from J, with 13 bases in between. CDR3 residues: CAIKNRDSSYNEQFF. The CDR3 nucleotides read TGTGCCATCAAAAACCGGGACTCCTCCTACAATGAGCAGTTCTTC.

The rearrangement uses TRBV2 and TRBJ2-5; 10 bases line up with TRBD2. CDR3 length: 16 residues. V lost 3 bases, J lost 4 bases, and 8 bases stayed unmatched. The germline CDR1 and CDR2 sequences are SNHLY and FYNNEI. The CDR3 region is CASSESSGRGVETQYF. The DNA for the CDR3 is TGTGCCAGCAGTGAGTCTAGCGGGAGAGGTGTAGAGACCCAGTACTTC.

The rearrangement links TRBV5-1 to TRBJ2-7; 12 bases agree with TRBD1. With 7 bases clipped from V and 5 bases from J, the junction kept 19 bases outside the gene matches. Germline CDR1 is SGHRS and CDR2 is YFSETQ. The CDR3 is 18 amino acids. DNA of the CDR3: TGCGCCAGCTCCTTCTCCGGGACAGGGGGCGCCCGGGATAACGAGCAGTACTTC. It is translated as CASSFSGTGGARDNEQYF.